Below, 21 T cell receptor beta chains from the same sample are listed, as sequenced in a study of cytomegalovirus exposure and HLA in healthy donors (dated by TCRdb to 2016 to 2017). Libraries were constructed by the immunoSEQ multiplex PCR assay. The table comes from immuneACCESS by way of TCRdb, which keeps in-frame sequences with V and J called. Part of the clones is missing from these tables; in studies checked, under half for an unresolved V gene and the rest for unknown reasons. The sample table shows some 66,000 clones, and around 97% are seen once. The biggest ten clones account for around 1.5% of the sample. The specimen sequenced was PBMCs. The receptors shown here come from a woman between 18 and 29 years old in good health and CMV-seropositive.

In this sample, this clone turned up once. The rearrangement links TRBV10-3 to TRBJ1-1, with TRBD1 identical over 7 bases. Trimming took 3 bases from V and 0 from J; bases not matched to a gene: 4. Germline V lookup: CDR1 ENHRY, CDR2 SYGVKD. This CDR3 has 15 residues. The CDR3 here is CAISDGRGLNTEAFF. The DNA of the CDR3 is TGTGCCATCAGTGATGGCAGGGGGTTGAACACTGAAGCTTTCTTT.

This chain links TRBV28 with TRBJ2-2; 12 bases are a match to TRBD1. The CDR3 extends over 18 amino acids. The germline V gene has CDR1 MDHEN and CDR2 SYDVKM. V was clipped by 7 bases and J by 7 bases; unmatched bases: 16. The CDR3 DNA reads TGTGCCAGCACCTCCCCAGTCCCGGGACAGGGGGCCATCGGGGAGCTGTTTTTT. This translates into CASTSPVPGQGAIGELFF.

The gene calls are TRBV7-9 and TRBJ2-7; 8 bases agree with TRBD1. Unmatched junction bases numbered 4, after V lost 5 bases and J lost 1 base. The CDR3 consists of 14 residues. In germline, CDR1 is SEHNR, CDR2 FQNEAQ (reference sequence). This CDR3 reads CASSPDRESYEQYF. In DNA form, the CDR3 reads TGTGCCAGCAGCCCGGACAGGGAATCCTACGAGCAGTACTTC.

V gene TRBV9 combines with J gene TRBJ2-1, with 9 bases identical to TRBD1. This CDR3 has 17 amino acids. Germline V lookup: CDR1 SGDLS, CDR2 YYNGEE. J gave up 5 bases and V 4 bases, and 13 bases lay outside the gene matches. The CDR3 region has the DNA TGTGCCAGCAGCACCCCTCGACAGGGGGACACACACAATGAGCAGTTCTTC. Its translation: CASSTPRQGDTHNEQFF.

The chain links TRBV9 to TRBJ2-1; 11 bases fit TRBD2. CDR3 length equals 17 residues. CDR1 SGDLS and CDR2 YYNGEE come from the germline V gene. Trimming removed 0 bases from V and 1 base from J; junction bases left unmatched: 3. In DNA form, the CDR3 reads TGTGCCAGCAGCGTAGGACTAGCGGGAATATCCTACAATGAGCAGTTCTTC. Amino acids: CASSVGLAGISYNEQFF.

This clone was seen just once. The rearrangement uses TRBV5-6 and TRBJ1-4, with D perhaps matching TRBD1 (5 bases). This CDR3 has 15 amino acids. Trimming removed 4 bases at V and 4 bases at J, with 14 bases between. In germline, CDR1 is SGHDT, CDR2 YYEEEE. The CDR3 DNA is TGTGCCAGCAGCCACCTAAGGGGAGGTAATGAAAAACTGTTTTTT. Translation gives CASSHLRGGNEKLFF.

The genes are TRBV6-1 and TRBJ2-2; no definite D call. Germline V gene data show CDR1 as MNHNS and CDR2 as SASEGT. The CDR3 runs to 13 residues. V lost 4 bases and J lost 7, with 10 bases in between. Here the CDR3 DNA reads TGTGCCAGCAGTGTTGAGTTCTTCGGGGAGCTGTTTTTT. Its translation is CASSVEFFGELFF.

The V call is TRBV19, the J call TRBJ2-7; TRBD1 matches 8 bases. The CDR3 covers 14 residues. Germline lookup yields CDR1 LNHDA and CDR2 SQIVND (reference sequence). The ends lost 8 bases at V and 2 bases at J; junction bases unmatched: 8. CDR3 sequence: CASSTGTGPYEQYF. CDR3 sequence (DNA): TGTGCCAGTTCAACCGGGACAGGACCCTACGAGCAGTACTTC.

The chain combines TRBV2 with TRBJ2-1; 11 bases map to TRBD2. Per germline, CDR1 SNHLY and CDR2 FYNNEI. This CDR3 contains 15 residues. J was trimmed by 4 bases and V by 6 bases; bases with no gene match: 5. DNA of the CDR3: TGTGCCAGCAGCCGACTAGCGGGATCTTACAATGAGCAGTTCTTC. Translating gives CASSRLAGSYNEQFF.

V usage is TRBV4-1 and J usage is TRBJ1-5; 10 bases are a match to TRBD1. CDR3 length: 18 residues. Unmatched junction bases numbered 9, after V lost 4 bases and J lost 0 bases. Germline V lookup: CDR1 MGHRA, CDR2 YSYEKL. The CDR3 DNA follows: TGCGCCAGCAGCCTCGGGACAGGGGATCTAGGTAGCAATCAGCCCCAGCATTTT. Its translation: CASSLGTGDLGSNQPQHF.

This clone appeared once. In nucleotides, the CDR3 is TGTGCTAGTGGTGTCAAGGGAGGAGGCTACACCTTC. Its translation: CASGVKGGGYTF. The genes are TRBV12-5 and TRBJ1-2; no definite D call. Germline loops: CDR1 LGHNT, CDR2 FRNRAP. V lost 5 bases and J lost 8, with 12 bases in between. The CDR3 runs 12 residues.

The rearrangement links TRBV7-9 to TRBJ1-2; perhaps TRBD1 as D (5 bases). Germline V lookup: CDR1 SEHNR, CDR2 FQNEAQ (reference sequence). V was cut by 4 bases and J by 1 base, with 7 bases left in between. The CDR3 consists of 13 residues. The CDR3 DNA reads as TGTGCCAGCAGCTCCGACAGTAACTATGGCTACACCTTC. Its protein is CASSSDSNYGYTF.

The chain has TRBV4-2 and TRBJ2-7, with 13 bases that match TRBD2. V dropped 1 base and J dropped 7; count of bases not matched to a gene: 10. The CDR3 extends over 17 amino acids. Germline values: CDR1 LGHNA, CDR2 YNFKEQ. The chain's CDR3 is CASSQAPLLAGGGEQYF. The CDR3, as DNA: TGTGCCAGCAGCCAAGCCCCTTTACTAGCGGGAGGGGGGGAGCAGTACTTC.

V gene TRBV4-1 combines with J gene TRBJ2-1, with 14 positions matching TRBD2. V lost 2 bases to trimming and J lost 3 bases; unmatched junction nucleotides: 15. Germline CDR1 MGHRA, CDR2 YSYEKL. The CDR3 spans 21 residues. The CDR3 spells CASSQPTGTSGSTLVYNEQFF. Written as DNA, the CDR3 is TGCGCCAGCAGCCAACCGACCGGGACTAGCGGGAGTACTCTCGTCTACAATGAGCAGTTCTTC.

The chain recombines TRBV6-1 with TRBJ2-1, with D maybe TRBD2 (6 bases). Germline V CDR1 and CDR2: MNHNS, SASEGT. Trimming left V 7 bases short and J 7 bases short, with 20 bases between. CDR3 length: 15 residues. This CDR3 is CASIYRGGGPNEQFF. In DNA, the CDR3 is TGTGCCAGCATCTACAGAGGCGGAGGGCCGAATGAGCAGTTCTTC.

This rearrangement joins TRBV4-1 to TRBJ2-5; D unclear. CDR3 length equals 13 residues. Germline CDR1 MGHRA, CDR2 YSYEKL. V lost 0 bases and J 4 bases, leaving 6 bases between the germline ends. CDR3 in amino acids: CASSQEAGETQYF. CDR3 coding DNA: TGCGCCAGCAGCCAAGAAGCAGGAGAGACCCAGTACTTC.

The V gene is TRBV6-8, the J gene TRBJ1-1; no reliable D call. With 5 bases removed from V and 7 bases from J, the gap between germline ends came to 8 bases. The germline gives CDR1 MNHGY, CDR2 SAAAGT. The CDR3 runs to 11 residues. In DNA form, the CDR3 reads TGTGCCAGCAGTGGGAGTCTTGAAGCTTTCTTT. Its protein is CASSGSLEAFF.

The chain links TRBV21-1 to TRBJ2-7; the table's D gene call, TRBD2, was not cross checked with the DNA. TRBV21-1 is termed a pseudogene. The CDR3 has 13 amino acids. CDR3 residues: CASSKNAAYEQYF. CDR3 coding DNA: TGTGCCAGCAGCAAAAATGCGGCCTACGAGCAGTACTTC.

This chain uses TRBV27 with TRBJ1-2; 10 nucleotides line up with TRBD1. CDR1 and CDR2 from the germline V gene are MNHEY and SMNVEV (reference sequence). This CDR3 is 18 amino acids long. V gave up 2 bases and J gave up 2 bases; unmatched junction bases: 11. DNA for the CDR3: TGTGCCAGCAGTTTAGCTGTCGCCGGGACAGGGGAAAACTATGGCTACACCTTC. It is translated as CASSLAVAGTGENYGYTF.

The table lists this clone with a count of one. The chain employs TRBV5-1 and TRBJ1-5; TRBD1 is a possible D gene (6 bases). The germline V gene encodes CDR1 SGHRS and CDR2 YFSETQ. The CDR3 extends over 15 amino acids. Trimming pared 0 bases from V and 5 bases from J, leaving 12 bases between. As DNA, the CDR3 is TGCGCCAGCAGCTTGGATGGCAGGGGAGATCAGCCCCAGCATTTT. Translating it yields CASSLDGRGDQPQHF.

The V call is TRBV28, the J call TRBJ2-7, with D possibly matching TRBD2 (6 bases). The CDR3 has 16 amino acids. Per the germline V gene, CDR1 is MDHEN and CDR2 is SYDVKM. Trimming took off 4 bases at V and 4 bases at J, with 20 bases between the two ends. CDR3 loop: CASSSVEGHSGYEQYF. In DNA form, the CDR3 reads TGTGCCAGCAGTTCTGTGGAGGGTCATAGTGGGTACGAGCAGTACTTC.